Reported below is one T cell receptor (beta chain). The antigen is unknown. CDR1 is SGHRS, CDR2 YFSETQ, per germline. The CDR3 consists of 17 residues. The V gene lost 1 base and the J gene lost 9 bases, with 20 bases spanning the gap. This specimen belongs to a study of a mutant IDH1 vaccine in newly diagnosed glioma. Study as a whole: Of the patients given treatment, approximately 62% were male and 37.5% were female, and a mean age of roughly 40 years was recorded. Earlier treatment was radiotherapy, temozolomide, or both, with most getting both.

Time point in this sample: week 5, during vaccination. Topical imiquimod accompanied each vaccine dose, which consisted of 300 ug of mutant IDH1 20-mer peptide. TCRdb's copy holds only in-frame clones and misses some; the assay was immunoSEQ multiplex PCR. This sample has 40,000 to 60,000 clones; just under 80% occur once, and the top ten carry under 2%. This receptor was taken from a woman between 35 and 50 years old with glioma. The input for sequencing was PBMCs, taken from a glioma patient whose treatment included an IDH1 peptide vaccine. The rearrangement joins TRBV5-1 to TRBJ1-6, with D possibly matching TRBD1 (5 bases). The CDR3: CASSLRATGTGGSPLHF. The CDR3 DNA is TGCGCCAGCAGCTTGAGGGCAACAGGTACCGGAGGTTCACCCCTCCACTTT. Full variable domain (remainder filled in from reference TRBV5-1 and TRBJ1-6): KAGVTQTPRYLIKTRGQQVTLSCSPISGHRSVSWYQQTPGQGLQFLFEYFSETQRNKGNFPGRFSGRQFSNSRSEMNVSTLELGDSALYLCASSLRATGTGGSPLHFGNGTRLTVT.